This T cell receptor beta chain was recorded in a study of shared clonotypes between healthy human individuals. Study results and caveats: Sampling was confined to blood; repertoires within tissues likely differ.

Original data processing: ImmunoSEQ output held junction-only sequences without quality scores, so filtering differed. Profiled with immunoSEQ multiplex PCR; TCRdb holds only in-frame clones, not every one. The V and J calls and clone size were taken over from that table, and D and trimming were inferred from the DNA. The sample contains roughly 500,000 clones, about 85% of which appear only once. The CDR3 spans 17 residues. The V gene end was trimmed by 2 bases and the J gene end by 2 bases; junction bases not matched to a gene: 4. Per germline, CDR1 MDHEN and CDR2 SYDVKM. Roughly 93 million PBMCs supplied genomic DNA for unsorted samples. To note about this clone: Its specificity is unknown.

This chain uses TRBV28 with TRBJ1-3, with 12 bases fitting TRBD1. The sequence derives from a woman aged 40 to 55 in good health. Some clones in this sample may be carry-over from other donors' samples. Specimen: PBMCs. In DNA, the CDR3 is TGTGCCAGCAGTTTAGGGACAGGGGGCCTTACTGGAAACACCATATATTTT. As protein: CASSLGTGGLTGNTIYF.